The T cell receptor (beta chain) described here comes from a study of blood T cell repertoires in COVID-19. Whole-study context: Acute-phase and convalescent COVID-19 samples originated in the United States, Italy and Spain. Nucleic acid was either cDNA or gDNA, and it came from T cells, B-cell-depleted T cells, or PBMCs.

Original analysis: Cell counts per sample came from amplifying reference gene primers. TCRdb's table, derived via immunoSEQ multiplex PCR, lists solely in-frame clones and lacks some. The V and J calls and clone size come from that table; D and trimming were worked out from the DNA. The sample shows about 150,000 clones, about 88% of them seen only once. Seattle's cohort entered during active infection and was followed longitudinally. This CDR3 contains 14 residues. Germline V gene lookup returns CDR1 LNHDA and CDR2 SQIVND (reference sequence). V was shortened by 0 bases and J by 10 bases, with 15 bases between the two germline ends.

The genes are TRBV19 and TRBJ1-1; D is perhaps TRBD1 (6 bases). This sequence was found in a human donor with COVID-19, enrolled during active disease. The donor label of this sample is uncertain. What was sequenced was peripheral blood. CDR3 region: CASSIDPWGRGAFF. The CDR3 nucleotides read TGTGCCAGTAGTATAGATCCTTGGGGGCGCGGAGCTTTCTTT. The whole variable domain, remainder taken from reference TRBV19 and TRBJ1-1, is DGGITQSPKYLFRKEGQNVTLSCEQNLNHDAMYWYRQDPGQGLRLIYYSQIVNDFQKGDIAEGYSVSREKKESFPLTVTSAQKNPTAFYLCASSIDPWGRGAFFGQGTRLTVV.